One sample yielded the 9 T cell receptor beta chains listed below, sequenced in a study of monozygotic twins with inflammatory bowel disease (dated by TCRdb to the late 2010s). The library relied on 5' RACE. Sequencing used an Illumina HiSeq 2500. After the reads were reprocessed by TCRdb, one entry was made per CDR3 protein sequence, with no DNA. The sample's table lists a count of approximately 330,000 distinct CDR3 sequences. In total, the top ten clones hold around 2% of the sample. The sample comprised blood. These receptors were taken from a human donor with ulcerative colitis or Crohn's disease, or a healthy co-twin of an affected twin (not recorded which).

The chain is built from TRBV11-2 and TRBJ1-2; the D call from TCRdb, TRBD1, cannot be confirmed without DNA. Germline V gene data show CDR1 as SGHAT and CDR2 as FQNNGV. The CDR3 loop spans 12 amino acids. This CDR3 is CASSLTGTGETF.

The genes are TRBV18 and TRBJ1-6; TCRdb's D call of TRBD1 is untestable without DNA. CDR3 length equals 17 residues. Per germline, CDR1 KGHSH and CDR2 LQKENI. CDR3 in amino acids: CASSASPTRGAISPLHF.

V is TRBV5-4 and J is TRBJ1-1; TCRdb calls TRBD1, which cannot be checked without DNA. The CDR3 extends over 15 amino acids. Germline V CDR1 and CDR2: SGHNT, YYREEE (reference sequence). This CDR3 is CASSHHQGVLAEAFF.

The chain has TRBV4-3 and TRBJ2-1. The CDR3 runs 17 residues. Germline-derived CDR1 and CDR2 are LGHNA and YSLEER. CDR3 sequence: CASSQRTFLGEKNEQFF.

V usage is TRBV12-3 or TRBV12-4 and J usage is TRBJ2-7; TCRdb reports TRBD2, a call that lacks DNA to check it against. CDR3 size: 13 residues. CDR3 sequence: CASSASGTGEQYF.

The V call is TRBV7-9, the J call TRBJ2-7; TCRdb's D gene call, TRBD1, goes unchecked for lack of DNA. Germline-derived CDR1 and CDR2 are SEHNR and FQNEAQ (reference sequence). This CDR3 spans 14 amino acids. The CDR3 protein is CASRSMGATYEQYF.

This CDR3 is CASSMSSYYSTDTQYF. The V call is TRBV19, the J call TRBJ2-3. The CDR3 spans 16 residues. CDR1 is LNHDA and CDR2 is SQIVND in the germline V gene (reference sequence).

This chain joins TRBV30 and TRBJ2-3; there is no DNA to check the TCRdb D call of TRBD2. Germline V gives CDR1 GTSNPN, CDR2 SVGIG (reference sequence). The CDR3 runs 15 residues. The CDR3 sequence: CAWSSGLAVTDTQYF.

The genes are TRBV5-1 and TRBJ2-3. CDR1 and CDR2 from the germline V gene are SGHRS and YFSETQ. This CDR3 contains 14 residues. The CDR3 sequence: CASSLYRVTDTQYF.